The 32 T cell receptor beta chains reported below all come from one sample, sequenced in a study of response to subunit inactivated influenza vaccine. TCRdb redid the calling of the RT-PCR reads with MiXCR, one entry per CDR3 protein. The data contain under 850,000 distinct CDR3 sequences, roughly 20% of them singletons. This sample comprised PBMCs from blood, obtained less than 6 days after vaccination. These TCRs come from a man between 50 and 59 years old who received an inactivated influenza vaccine.

There are a few counts of this clonotype. The rearrangement links TRBV24-1 to TRBJ2-5, with 12 bases matching TRBD1. Germline V lookup: CDR1 KGHDR, CDR2 SFDVKD. There are 16 residues in the CDR3. Trimming removed 3 bases from V and 5 bases from J; junction bases left unmatched: 6. CDR3 in amino acids: CATSDRRDRGRETQYF. DNA for the CDR3: TGTGCCACCAGTGATAGGCGGGACAGGGGGCGGGAGACCCAGTACTTC.

This clonotype showed up just a few times. The chain couples TRBV29-1 to TRBJ1-2; weak D call: TRBD1 (5 bases). This CDR3 comprises 14 residues. The V end was cut by 0 bases, the J end by 4 bases, with 12 bases between. Germline CDR1 and CDR2: SQVTM and ANQGSEA. The CDR3 here is CSVEDTVQGYGYTF. CDR3 nucleotides: TGCAGCGTTGAAGATACAGTCCAGGGCTATGGCTACACCTTC.

This clonotype was counted between two and nine times. The chain carries TRBV12-3 or TRBV12-4 and TRBJ2-7; D is undetermined. This CDR3 is built from 15 residues. The germline V and J ends were trimmed by 6 bases and 6 bases, with 21 bases remaining between them. Here the CDR3 reads CASSPGPLVLREQYF. The CDR3 coding sequence is TGTGCCAGCAGCCCCGGTCCCTTGGTGTTGCGCGAGCAGTACTTC.

This clonotype was picked up many times. The chain combines TRBV5-5 with TRBJ2-1; no firm D call. Trimming cost V 0 bases and J 6 bases, with 4 bases left between them. CDR3 length: 12 residues. Germline V gene sequence: CDR1 SGHKS, CDR2 YYEKEE (reference sequence). CDR3 residues: CASSLEPNEQFF. The CDR3 nucleotides read TGTGCCAGCAGCTTGGAGCCCAATGAGCAGTTCTTC.

The chain carries TRBV7-9 and TRBJ2-7, with D possibly TRBD2 on 6 matching bases. Trimming shortened V by 5 bases and J by 2 bases, and 16 bases separated the two germline ends. In germline, CDR1 is SEHNR, CDR2 FQNEAQ (reference sequence). The CDR3 runs 15 residues. CDR3 DNA: TGTGCCAGCAGCCCTTGGGACTCCTCCACCTACGAGCAGTACTTC. Residues: CASSPWDSSTYEQYF.

This clonotype occurred once. This chain uses TRBV7-3 with TRBJ2-3, with D maybe TRBD2 (5 bases). Between the trimmed V and J ends, which lost 0 bases and 7 bases, there was a span of 23 bases. Germline CDR1 reads SGHTA; CDR2 reads FQGTGA. This CDR3 region has 18 residues. CDR3 coding DNA: TGTGCCAGCAGCTTAACGCTCAAACGGACTGGTGAGGTCAATACGCAGTATTTT. Its translation is CASSLTLKRTGEVNTQYF. Full variable domain (outside the CDR3, taken from reference TRBV7-3 and TRBJ2-3): GAGVSQTPSNKVTEKGKYVELRCDPISGHTALYWYRQSLGQGPEFLIYFQGTGAADDSGLPNDRFFAVRPEGSVSTLKIQRTERGDSAVYLCASSLTLKRTGEVNTQYFGPGTRLTVL.

This clonotype appeared many times. CDR3 residues: CASSGSPPWGLYEQYF. DNA of the CDR3: TGTGCCAGCAGCGGGTCTCCACCCTGGGGCTTGTACGAGCAGTACTTC. The chain combines TRBV7-9 with TRBJ2-7; possibly TRBD1 for D (5 bases). Trimming removed 5 bases from V and 4 bases from J, with 21 bases in between. Germline CDR1 and CDR2: SEHNR and FQNEAQ (reference sequence). The CDR3 length is 16 residues.

This clonotype was seen only a few times. J is TRBJ2-2 and V is TRBV18; D is perhaps TRBD1 or TRBD2 (5 bases each). Germline lookup yields CDR1 KGHSH and CDR2 LQKENI. The CDR3 extends over 16 amino acids. Trimming removed 6 bases from V and 0 bases from J, with 14 bases in between. The DNA of the CDR3 is TGTGCCAGCTCGAGAATGGGACCCTCGAACACCGGGGAGCTGTTTTTT. Translation gives CASSRMGPSNTGELFF.

This sequence joins TRBV25-1 and TRBJ2-7; TRBD1 is a possible D gene (5 bases). Trimming removed 1 base at V and 5 bases at J, with 9 bases between. Germline CDR1 MGHDK, CDR2 SYGVNS. The CDR3 is 13 residues long. The CDR3 reads CASSELGRDEQYF. Written as DNA, the CDR3 is TGTGCCAGCAGTGAATTGGGCAGGGACGAGCAGTACTTC.

This chain connects TRBV20-1 to TRBJ1-1, with D unclear. CDR3 length: 13 amino acids. Trimming took off 2 bases at V and 1 base at J, with 8 bases between the two ends. Germline lookup yields CDR1 DFQATT and CDR2 SNEGSKA (reference sequence). CDR3: CSARPVANTEAFF. The CDR3 nucleotides read TGCAGTGCTAGACCCGTCGCGAACACTGAAGCTTTCTTT.

The chain recombines TRBV12-3 or TRBV12-4 with TRBJ2-7; D assignment may be TRBD1 or TRBD2 (7 bases each). Trimming removed 5 bases from V and 4 bases from J, with 15 bases in between. The CDR3 spans 14 residues. CDR3 nucleotides: TGTGCCAGCAGTCAATACAGGGGAGGGTACGAGCAGTACTTC. Its translation: CASSQYRGGYEQYF.

The table lists this clonotype with a few counts. The rearrangement joins TRBV20-1 to TRBJ2-1; 9 nucleotides agree with TRBD1. The CDR3 runs 14 residues. Germline CDR1 is DFQATT and CDR2 is SNEGSKA (reference sequence). The ends lost 6 bases at V and 9 bases at J; junction bases unmatched: 12. The CDR3 DNA sequence: TGCAGTGCACCGTCCCGGGACAGGGTCAGTGAGCAGTTCTTC. Amino acid sequence: CSAPSRDRVSEQFF.

This chain connects TRBV6-1 to TRBJ2-7, with 10 bases that match TRBD2. V lost 7 bases and J lost 2; bases outside the gene matches: 5. The CDR3 contains 14 residues. The germline gives CDR1 MNHNS, CDR2 SASEGT. CDR3 in DNA: TGTGCCAGCAAGCGGGAGGGTTGGACCTACGAGCAGTACTTC. This sequence encodes CASKREGWTYEQYF.

This clonotype was counted many times. The chain links TRBV12-3 or TRBV12-4 to TRBJ2-3; 10 nucleotides align to TRBD2. The J segment lost 2 bases and the V segment lost 6 bases, leaving 8 bases of the junction unmatched. CDR3 length: 16 residues. CDR3 region: CASSSSGGPLTDTQYF. CDR3 nucleotide sequence: TGTGCCAGCAGCAGTAGCGGGGGGCCCCTCACAGATACGCAGTATTTT.

The gene calls are TRBV12-3 or TRBV12-4 and TRBJ2-1; possible D gene TRBD2, 7 bases. CDR3 length equals 16 residues. Trimming took off 5 bases at V and 5 bases at J, with 19 bases between the two ends. The CDR3 region has the DNA TGTGCCAGCAGTCTGTTTGGGGGGGGCCCCCACAATGAGCAGTTCTTC. This translates into CASSLFGGGPHNEQFF.

The V and J genes are TRBV9 and TRBJ2-7; maybe TRBD1 (6 bases). The CDR3 is 13 amino acids. Trimming stripped 0 bases from V and 6 bases from J, with 10 bases between. Germline V gene sequence: CDR1 SGDLS, CDR2 YYNGEE. The CDR3 bases are TGTGCCAGCAGCGTAGATTTCAGGGGCGAGCAGTACTTC. Translated, it gives CASSVDFRGEQYF.

This clonotype appeared many times. The chain joins TRBV12-3 or TRBV12-4 to TRBJ1-5; D is perhaps TRBD1 (6 bases). V lost 5 bases and J 7 bases, leaving 12 bases between the germline ends. The CDR3 covers 13 residues. CDR3 sequence: CASSLNRVQPQHF. As DNA, the CDR3 is TGTGCCAGCAGTCTCAACAGGGTACAGCCCCAGCATTTT.

J is TRBJ2-1 and V is TRBV5-6; 10 nucleotides align to TRBD2. CDR3 length: 15 residues. Germline V gene lookup returns CDR1 SGHDT and CDR2 YYEEEE. V trimming: 5 bases; J trimming: 6 bases; junction bases outside the gene matches: 8. The CDR3: CASSPPSGRANEQFF. CDR3 DNA: TGTGCCAGCAGTCCCCCCAGCGGGAGGGCCAATGAGCAGTTCTTC.

This clonotype showed up just a few times. The genes are TRBV11-2 and TRBJ2-5; tentative D call: TRBD1 (6 bases). The V gene lost 4 bases and the J gene lost 4 bases, with 16 bases spanning the gap. Germline CDR1 and CDR2: SGHAT and FQNNGV. CDR3 length: 15 amino acids. CDR3 residues: CASSSTKTGIETQYF. In DNA, the CDR3 is TGTGCCAGCAGCTCTACAAAAACAGGGATAGAGACCCAGTACTTC.

The gene calls are TRBV30 and TRBJ2-2, with D possibly being TRBD1 or TRBD2 (6 bases each). The germline gives CDR1 GTSNPN, CDR2 SVGIG (reference sequence). This CDR3 is built from 15 residues. Trimming pared 0 bases from V and 9 bases from J, leaving 17 bases between. CDR3 sequence: CAWSVRRGARRELFF. In DNA form, the CDR3 reads TGTGCCTGGAGTGTAAGGAGGGGGGCGCGACGGGAGCTGTTTTTT.

V usage is TRBV7-2 and J usage is TRBJ2-7; 12 bases agree with TRBD2. The germline V gene has CDR1 SGHTA and CDR2 FQGNSA. This CDR3 has 16 amino acids. V lost 10 bases and J lost 1; bases outside the gene matches: 11. This CDR3 reads CATQTSGSLGSYEQYF. In DNA, the CDR3 is TGTGCCACCCAGACTAGCGGGAGTTTGGGGTCCTACGAGCAGTACTTC.

V is TRBV5-1 and J is TRBJ1-6; D ambiguous. CDR3 size: 15 residues. V lost 4 bases to trimming and J lost 5 bases, with 13 bases between them. Per the germline V gene, CDR1 is SGHRS and CDR2 is YFSETQ. The DNA for the CDR3 is TGCGCCAGCAGCACCCTCCCGATAGATAATTCACCCCTCCACTTT. It yields the protein CASSTLPIDNSPLHF.

A few counts support this clonotype. The rearrangement uses TRBV6-5 and TRBJ1-1; the match to TRBD1 covers 10 bases. The CDR3 runs to 17 residues. The ends lost 4 bases at V and 1 base at J; junction bases unmatched: 9. Germline V gene data show CDR1 as MNHEY and CDR2 as SVGAGI. CDR3 sequence reads: CASSFRDRGSKNTEAFF. CDR3 bases: TGTGCCAGCAGTTTCCGGGACAGGGGATCCAAGAACACTGAAGCTTTCTTT.

J is TRBJ1-1 and V is TRBV6-4, with 9 positions matching TRBD1. Germline CDR1 and CDR2: MRHNA and SNTAGT. Trimming cost V 3 bases and J 9 bases; bases outside gene matches: 5. The CDR3 contains 13 residues. The CDR3 protein is CASSDQTGGKAFF. The CDR3 DNA is TGTGCCAGCAGTGATCAGACAGGGGGTAAAGCTTTCTTT.

This clonotype was observed at least ten times. This chain uses TRBV12-3 or TRBV12-4 with TRBJ1-5; D gene ambiguous. With 7 bases removed from V and 3 bases from J, the gap between germline ends came to 7 bases. The CDR3 covers 12 residues. This chain's CDR3 is CASKGSNQPQHF. CDR3 DNA sequence: TGTGCCAGCAAAGGGTCCAATCAGCCCCAGCATTTT.

V and J are TRBV5-6 and TRBJ2-2; D may match TRBD1 or TRBD2 (5 bases each). V dropped 4 bases and J dropped 0 bases, with 13 bases sitting between them. The CDR3 contains 16 residues. The germline V gene encodes CDR1 SGHDT and CDR2 YYEEEE. The CDR3 DNA is TGTGCCAGCAGCCCGCCGGGGCTTGCGAACACCGGGGAGCTGTTTTTT. It yields the protein CASSPPGLANTGELFF.

In its sample, this clonotype was seen a few times. J is TRBJ2-1 and V is TRBV9, with 7 bases lining up with TRBD2. Germline CDR1 and CDR2: SGDLS and YYNGEE. The V segment lost 3 bases and the J segment 8 bases; nucleotides outside the gene matches: 2. The CDR3 runs to 12 residues. CDR3 nucleotides: TGTGCCAGCAGCGGCGGGAGCGATGAGCAGTTCTTC. It specifies CASSGGSDEQFF.

Ten or more counts support this clonotype. The V gene is TRBV12-3 or TRBV12-4, the J gene TRBJ2-5; perhaps TRBD1 as D (6 bases). There are 14 residues in the CDR3. Trimming removed 7 bases from V and 4 bases from J, with 16 bases in between. The CDR3 DNA follows: TGTGCCAGCACCTCACTACAGGGTGGAGAGACCCAGTACTTC. Its protein is CASTSLQGGETQYF.

This chain uses TRBV20-1 with TRBJ2-2; D is ambiguous. The CDR3 loop spans 14 amino acids. In germline, CDR1 is DFQATT, CDR2 SNEGSKA (reference sequence). V lost 3 bases, J lost 0 bases, and 8 bases lay in between. The CDR3 here is CSASPHANTGELFF. The DNA of the CDR3 is TGCAGTGCTAGTCCCCATGCGAACACCGGGGAGCTGTTTTTT.

In its sample, this clonotype was seen a few times. V gene TRBV20-1 combines with J gene TRBJ2-1; no definite D call. The germline CDR1 and CDR2 sequences are DFQATT and SNEGSKA (reference sequence). This CDR3 is 12 amino acids long. Trimming took 7 bases from V and 6 from J, leaving 13 bases between them. The CDR3 spells CSVTPRFNEQFF. CDR3 in DNA: TGCAGTGTAACCCCTCGGTTCAATGAGCAGTTCTTC.

This chain connects TRBV11-2 to TRBJ2-7; tentatively, D is TRBD1 (5 bases). Trimming removed 3 bases at V and 4 bases at J, with 13 bases between. This CDR3 is 14 amino acids long. CDR1 SGHAT and CDR2 FQNNGV come from the germline V gene. The CDR3 region is CASSLETDSYEQYF. CDR3 nucleotide sequence: TGTGCCAGCAGCTTGGAGACAGACAGTTACGAGCAGTACTTC.

This clonotype was found a few times. This chain connects TRBV24-1 to TRBJ2-1; no clear D gene. Germline V gives CDR1 KGHDR, CDR2 SFDVKD. There are 14 residues in the CDR3. V was shortened by 6 bases and J by 7 bases, with 15 bases between the two germline ends. This CDR3 is CATSQRRLSNEQFF. CDR3 DNA: TGTGCCACCAGTCAACGGAGATTATCTAATGAGCAGTTCTTC.